The clone carrying this T cell receptor beta chain was counted between two and nine times. The CDR3 is 14 residues long. Germline lookup yields CDR1 SGHRS and CDR2 YFSETQ. V lost 0 bases and J 4 bases, leaving 11 bases between the germline ends. TCRdb ran MiXCR on the RT-PCR reads and lists one entry per CDR3 protein. The sample contains roughly 550,000 distinct CDR3 sequences, roughly 25% of which appear only once. The sample comes from a study of response to subunit inactivated influenza vaccine. Separately, the same data were catalogued under a study of T cells expressing NK-cell markers. As that report states: Template switching by 5'RACE with UMIs generated the TCR beta cDNA.

This chain links TRBV5-1 with TRBJ2-7; D perhaps matches TRBD1 (6 bases). The sample consisted of CD4+ T cells sorted from PBMCs, taken approximately 13 days after vaccination. This receptor was obtained from a middle-aged man who received an inactivated influenza vaccine. As DNA, the CDR3 is TGCGCCAGCAGCTTGGACAGGGAAGGTTACGAGCAGTACTTC. It codes for CASSLDREGYEQYF.